The present T cell receptor (beta chain) was sequenced within a study of shared clonotypes between healthy human individuals. Study as a whole: Contributing individuals were a couple of females and three males aged 18 to 49. Study findings and constraints: Tissue TCR repertoires likely differ from these blood-only repertoires.

A note on this clone: The antigen remains undetermined.

Produced via immunoSEQ multiplex PCR; TCRdb's table is partial and in-frame only. The sample consists of under 2.5 million clones, around 92% of them appearing once. The ends were cut back, 4 bases at V and 3 bases at J, with 16 bases in the middle. This CDR3 contains 15 residues. Germline assignment: CDR1 SQVTM and CDR2 ANQGSEA. The sequence was collected from a man aged 18 to 30 in good health. Some clones in this sample may be carry-over from other donors' samples. The chain links TRBV29-1 to TRBJ2-1; D possibly corresponds to TRBD2 (6 bases). What was sequenced was naive CD4+ T cells from PBMCs. The subset was: CD45RA+ positively selected. CDR3 sequence reads: CSVVGQRVLYNEQFF. In DNA form, the CDR3 reads TGCAGCGTTGTTGGTCAGCGGGTCCTCTACAATGAGCAGTTCTTC.